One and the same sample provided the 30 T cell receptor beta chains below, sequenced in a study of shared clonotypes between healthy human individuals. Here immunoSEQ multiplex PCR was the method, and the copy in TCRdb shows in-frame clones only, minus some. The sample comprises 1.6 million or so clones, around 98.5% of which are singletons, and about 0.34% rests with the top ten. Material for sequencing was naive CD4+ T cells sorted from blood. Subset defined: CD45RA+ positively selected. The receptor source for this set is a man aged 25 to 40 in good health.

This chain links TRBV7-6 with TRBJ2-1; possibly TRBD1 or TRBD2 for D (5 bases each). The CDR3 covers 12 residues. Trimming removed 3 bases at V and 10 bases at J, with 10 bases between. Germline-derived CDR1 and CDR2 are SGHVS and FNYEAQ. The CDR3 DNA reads TGTGCCAGCAGCTTTCTAGAGGGGGAGCAGTTCTTC. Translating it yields CASSFLEGEQFF.

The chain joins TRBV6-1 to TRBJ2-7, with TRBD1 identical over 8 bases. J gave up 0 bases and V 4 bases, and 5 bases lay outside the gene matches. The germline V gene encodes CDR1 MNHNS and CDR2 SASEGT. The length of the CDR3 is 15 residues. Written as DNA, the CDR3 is TGTGCCAGCAGTGCCTACAGGGGGTCCTCCTACGAGCAGTACTTC. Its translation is CASSAYRGSSYEQYF.

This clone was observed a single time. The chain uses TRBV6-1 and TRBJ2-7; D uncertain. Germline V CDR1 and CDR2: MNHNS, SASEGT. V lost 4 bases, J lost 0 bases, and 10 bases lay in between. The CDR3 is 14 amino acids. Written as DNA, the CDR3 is TGTGCCAGCAGTGGGGCGGTAAACTCCTACGAGCAGTACTTC. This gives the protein CASSGAVNSYEQYF.

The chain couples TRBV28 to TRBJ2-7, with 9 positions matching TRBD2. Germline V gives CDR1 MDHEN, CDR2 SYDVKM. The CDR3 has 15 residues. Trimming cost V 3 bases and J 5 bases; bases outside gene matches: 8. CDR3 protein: CASSFGAGGPHEQYF. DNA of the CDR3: TGTGCCAGCAGTTTTGGGGCGGGAGGGCCCCACGAGCAGTACTTC.

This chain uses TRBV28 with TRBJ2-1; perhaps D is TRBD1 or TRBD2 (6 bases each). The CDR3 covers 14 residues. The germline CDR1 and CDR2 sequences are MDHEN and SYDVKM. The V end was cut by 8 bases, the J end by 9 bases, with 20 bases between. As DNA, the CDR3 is TGTGCCAGCGCCACGGGCGGGGTACAGGGTGAGCAGTTCTTC. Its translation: CASATGGVQGEQFF.

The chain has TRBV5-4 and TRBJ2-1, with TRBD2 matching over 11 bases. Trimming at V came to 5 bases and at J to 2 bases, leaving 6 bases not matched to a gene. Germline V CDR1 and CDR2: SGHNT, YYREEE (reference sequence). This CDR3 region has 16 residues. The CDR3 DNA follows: TGTGCCAGCAGATACGCTAGCGGGAGGACCTACAATGAGCAGTTCTTC. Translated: CASRYASGRTYNEQFF. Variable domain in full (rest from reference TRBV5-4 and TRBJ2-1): ETGVTQSPTHLIKTRGQQVTLRCSSQSGHNTVSWYQQALGQGPQFIFQYYREEENGRGNFPPRFSGLQFPNYSSELNVNALELDDSALYLCASRYASGRTYNEQFFGPGTRLTVL.

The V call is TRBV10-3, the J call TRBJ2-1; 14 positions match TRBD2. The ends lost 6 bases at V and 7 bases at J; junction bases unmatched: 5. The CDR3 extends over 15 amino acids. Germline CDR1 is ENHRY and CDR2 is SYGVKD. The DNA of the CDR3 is TGTGCCATCAGCGCCGGGACTAGCGGGAGTAATGAGCAGTTCTTC. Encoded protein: CAISAGTSGSNEQFF.

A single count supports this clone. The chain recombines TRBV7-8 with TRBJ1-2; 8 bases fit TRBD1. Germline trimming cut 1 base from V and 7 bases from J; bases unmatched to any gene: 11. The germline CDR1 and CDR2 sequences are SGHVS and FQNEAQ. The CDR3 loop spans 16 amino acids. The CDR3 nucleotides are TGTGCCAGCAGCTTAGAACGGGCCAGGGGGCTTGGTGGCTACACCTTC. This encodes CASSLERARGLGGYTF.

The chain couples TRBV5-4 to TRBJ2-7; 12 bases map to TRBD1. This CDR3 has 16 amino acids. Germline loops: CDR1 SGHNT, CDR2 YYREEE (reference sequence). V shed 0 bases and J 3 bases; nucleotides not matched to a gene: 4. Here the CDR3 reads CASSLAGQGALYEQYF. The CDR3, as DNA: TGTGCCAGCAGCTTGGCGGGACAGGGGGCGCTCTACGAGCAGTACTTC. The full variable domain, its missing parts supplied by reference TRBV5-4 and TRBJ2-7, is ETGVTQSPTHLIKTRGQQVTLRCSSQSGHNTVSWYQQALGQGPQFIFQYYREEENGRGNFPPRFSGLQFPNYSSELNVNALELDDSALYLCASSLAGQGALYEQYFGPGTRLTVT.

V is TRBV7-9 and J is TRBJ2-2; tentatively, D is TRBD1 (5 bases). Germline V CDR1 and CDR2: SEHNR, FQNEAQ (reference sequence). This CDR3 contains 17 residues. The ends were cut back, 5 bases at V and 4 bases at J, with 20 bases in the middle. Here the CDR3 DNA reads TGTGCCAGCAGCCAAATTAGATGGGGCAACAGCACCGGGGAGCTGTTTTTT. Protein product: CASSQIRWGNSTGELFF.

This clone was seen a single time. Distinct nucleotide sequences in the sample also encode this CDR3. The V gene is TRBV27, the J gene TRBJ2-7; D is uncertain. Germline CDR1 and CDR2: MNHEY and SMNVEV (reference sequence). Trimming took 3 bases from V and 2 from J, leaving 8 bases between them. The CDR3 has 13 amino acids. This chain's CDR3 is CASSFRVTYEQYF. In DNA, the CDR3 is TGTGCCAGCAGTTTCCGCGTTACCTACGAGCAGTACTTC.

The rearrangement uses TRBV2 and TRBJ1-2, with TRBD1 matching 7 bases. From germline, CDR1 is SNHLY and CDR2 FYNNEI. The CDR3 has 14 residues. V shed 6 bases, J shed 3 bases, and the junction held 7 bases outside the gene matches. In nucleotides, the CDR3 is TGTGCCAGCAGAGAGGGAGACAGGGACTATGGCTACACCTTC. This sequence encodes CASREGDRDYGYTF.

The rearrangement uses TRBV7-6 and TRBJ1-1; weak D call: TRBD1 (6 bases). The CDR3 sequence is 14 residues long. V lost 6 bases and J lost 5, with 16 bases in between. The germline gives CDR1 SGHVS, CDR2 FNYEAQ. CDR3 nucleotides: TGTGCCAGCAGTAGGGGGGCCCCGGGGACTGAAGCTTTCTTT. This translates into CASSRGAPGTEAFF.

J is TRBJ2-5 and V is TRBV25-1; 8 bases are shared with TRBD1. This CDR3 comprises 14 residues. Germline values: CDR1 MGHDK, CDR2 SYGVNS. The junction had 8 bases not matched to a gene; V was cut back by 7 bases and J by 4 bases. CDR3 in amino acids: CASKDGTGRETQYF. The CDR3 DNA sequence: TGTGCCAGCAAAGATGGGACAGGTAGAGAGACCCAGTACTTC.

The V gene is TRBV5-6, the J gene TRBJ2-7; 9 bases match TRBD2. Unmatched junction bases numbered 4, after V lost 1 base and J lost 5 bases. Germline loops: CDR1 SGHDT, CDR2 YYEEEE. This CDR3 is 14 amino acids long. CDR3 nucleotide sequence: TGTGCCAGCAGCTTGCGCGGGAGGGCCCACGAGCAGTACTTC. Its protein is CASSLRGRAHEQYF.

CDR3 in DNA: TGTGCCAGCAGCTTAGTTTTCGGACACGGCTCTGGGGCCAACGTCCTGACTTTC. Translated, it gives CASSLVFGHGSGANVLTF. The chain links TRBV7-2 to TRBJ2-6; TRBD1 is a possible D gene (5 bases). Trimming stripped 1 base from V and 0 bases from J, with 13 bases between. Germline V lookup: CDR1 SGHTA, CDR2 FQGNSA. The CDR3 sequence is 18 residues long.

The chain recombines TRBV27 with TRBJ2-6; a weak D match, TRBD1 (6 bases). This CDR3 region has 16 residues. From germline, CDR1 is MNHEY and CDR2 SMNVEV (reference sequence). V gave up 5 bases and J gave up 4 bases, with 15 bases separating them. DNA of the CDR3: TGTGCCAGCAGTAGCAACAGGGTTCCAGGGGCCAACGTCCTGACTTTC. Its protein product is CASSSNRVPGANVLTF.

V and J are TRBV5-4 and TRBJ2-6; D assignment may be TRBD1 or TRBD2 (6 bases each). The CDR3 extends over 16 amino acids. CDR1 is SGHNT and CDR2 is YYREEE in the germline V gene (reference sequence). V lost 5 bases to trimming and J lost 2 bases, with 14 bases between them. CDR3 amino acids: CASSSGGRAGANVLTF. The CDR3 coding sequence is TGTGCCAGCAGTTCCGGGGGCAGGGCTGGGGCCAACGTCCTGACTTTC. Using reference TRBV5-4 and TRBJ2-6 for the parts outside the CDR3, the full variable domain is ETGVTQSPTHLIKTRGQQVTLRCSSQSGHNTVSWYQQALGQGPQFIFQYYREEENGRGNFPPRFSGLQFPNYSSELNVNALELDDSALYLCASSSGGRAGANVLTFGAGSRLTVL.

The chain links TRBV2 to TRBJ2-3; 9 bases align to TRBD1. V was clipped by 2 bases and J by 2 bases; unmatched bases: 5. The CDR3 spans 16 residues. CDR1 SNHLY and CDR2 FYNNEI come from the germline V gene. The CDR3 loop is CASSERGDRATDTQYF. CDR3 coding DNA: TGTGCCAGCAGTGAAAGGGGGGACAGGGCCACAGATACGCAGTATTTT.

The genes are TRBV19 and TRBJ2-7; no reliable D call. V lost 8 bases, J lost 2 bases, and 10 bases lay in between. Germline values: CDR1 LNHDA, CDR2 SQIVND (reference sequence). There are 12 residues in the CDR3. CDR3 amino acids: CASPMDPYEQYF. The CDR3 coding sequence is TGTGCCAGTCCGATGGACCCCTACGAGCAGTACTTC. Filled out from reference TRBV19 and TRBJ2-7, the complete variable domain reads DGGITQSPKYLFRKEGQNVTLSCEQNLNHDAMYWYRQDPGQGLRLIYYSQIVNDFQKGDIAEGYSVSREKKESFPLTVTSAQKNPTAFYLCASPMDPYEQYFGPGTRLTVT.

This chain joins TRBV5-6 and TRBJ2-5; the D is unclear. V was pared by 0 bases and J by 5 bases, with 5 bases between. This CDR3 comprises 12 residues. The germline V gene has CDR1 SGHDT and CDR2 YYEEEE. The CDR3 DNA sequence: TGTGCCAGCAGCTTGGCAAAGGAGACCCAGTACTTC. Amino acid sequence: CASSLAKETQYF.

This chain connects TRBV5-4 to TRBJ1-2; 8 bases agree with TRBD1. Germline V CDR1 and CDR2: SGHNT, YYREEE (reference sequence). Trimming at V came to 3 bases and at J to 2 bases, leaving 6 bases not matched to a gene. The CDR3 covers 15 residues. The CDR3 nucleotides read TGTGCCAGCAGCTCAGGACAGGGAGGGAACTATGGCTACACCTTC. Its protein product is CASSSGQGGNYGYTF.

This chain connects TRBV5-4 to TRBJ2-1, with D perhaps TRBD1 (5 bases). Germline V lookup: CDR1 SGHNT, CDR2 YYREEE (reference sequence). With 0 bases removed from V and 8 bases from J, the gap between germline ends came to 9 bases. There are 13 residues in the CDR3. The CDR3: CASSLEGLDEQFF. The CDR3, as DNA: TGTGCCAGCAGCTTGGAGGGGCTCGATGAGCAGTTCTTC.

CDR3: CASSLTGASGNTIYF. The CDR3 DNA reads TGTGCCAGCAGCTTGACAGGGGCCTCTGGAAACACCATATATTTT. The V call is TRBV7-9, the J call TRBJ1-3; TRBD1 aligns across 8 bases. After removal of 3 bases from V and 0 bases from J, the junction contained 1 base not matched to a gene. The germline CDR1 and CDR2 sequences are SEHNR and FQNEAQ (reference sequence). CDR3 length: 15 amino acids.

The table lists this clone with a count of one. CDR3 sequence: CASSRGQGAYNEQFF. Here the CDR3 DNA reads TGTGCCAGCAGCCGGGGACAGGGGGCTTACAATGAGCAGTTCTTC. The chain carries TRBV11-3 and TRBJ2-1; TRBD1 agrees at 12 bases. The CDR3 covers 15 residues. The J segment lost 4 bases and the V segment lost 5 bases, leaving 3 bases of the junction unmatched. Germline V CDR1 and CDR2: SGHNT, YENEEA.

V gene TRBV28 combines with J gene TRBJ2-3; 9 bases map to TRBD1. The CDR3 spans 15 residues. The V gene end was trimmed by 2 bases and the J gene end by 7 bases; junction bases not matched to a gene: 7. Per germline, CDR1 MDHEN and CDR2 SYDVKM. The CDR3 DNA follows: TGTGCCAGCAGTTTAACGACAGGGGGGATCCATACGCAGTATTTT. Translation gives CASSLTTGGIHTQYF.

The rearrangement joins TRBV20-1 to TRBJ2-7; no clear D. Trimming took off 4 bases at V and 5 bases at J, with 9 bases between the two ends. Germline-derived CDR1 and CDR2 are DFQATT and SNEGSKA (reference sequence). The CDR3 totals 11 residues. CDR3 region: CSAILFDEQYF. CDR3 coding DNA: TGCAGTGCTATACTTTTCGACGAGCAGTACTTC.

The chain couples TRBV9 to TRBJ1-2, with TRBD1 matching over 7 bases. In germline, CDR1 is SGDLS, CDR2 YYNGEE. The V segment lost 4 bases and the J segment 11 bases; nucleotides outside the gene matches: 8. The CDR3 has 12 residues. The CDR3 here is CASSLRQGPYTF. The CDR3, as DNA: TGTGCCAGCAGCCTAAGACAGGGACCATACACCTTC.

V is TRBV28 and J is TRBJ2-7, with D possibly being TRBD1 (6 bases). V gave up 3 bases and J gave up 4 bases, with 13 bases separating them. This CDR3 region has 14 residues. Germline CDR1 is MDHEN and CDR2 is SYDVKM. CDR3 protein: CASSFSDSSYEQYF. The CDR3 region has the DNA TGTGCCAGCAGTTTTTCGGACAGTTCGTACGAGCAGTACTTC.

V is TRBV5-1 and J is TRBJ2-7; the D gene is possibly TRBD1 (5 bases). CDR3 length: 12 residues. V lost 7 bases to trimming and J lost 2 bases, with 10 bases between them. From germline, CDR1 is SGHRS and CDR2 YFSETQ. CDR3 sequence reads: CASGRVPYEQYF. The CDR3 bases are TGCGCCAGCGGCAGGGTCCCCTACGAGCAGTACTTC.